This T cell receptor (beta chain) was recorded in a study of T-cell memory formation after mild COVID-19. This clonotype was seen just once. In TCRdb, the 5' RACE reads were re-called with MiXCR into one record per CDR3 protein. The sample gives over 350,000 distinct CDR3 sequences, more than 20% of which show up once; 8.8% is in the top ten. This receptor was obtained from an adult woman who had mild COVID-19 (a few samples of this study predate the infection). Cell type and time point are not known. The specimen sequenced was PBMCs or a T cell subset sorted from them (not recorded which).

CDR3 DNA sequence: TGTGCCAGCAGCCCCCGACAGACCTACGAGCAGTACTTC. It specifies CASSPRQTYEQYF. This chain uses TRBV11-3 with TRBJ2-7, with D maybe TRBD1 (5 bases). CDR3 length: 13 amino acids. The V gene's germline CDR1 is SGHNT and CDR2 YENEEA. V gave up 5 bases and J gave up 2 bases, with 10 bases separating them.